This T cell receptor (beta chain) was identified during a study of cytomegalovirus exposure and HLA in healthy donors. The V and J ends lost 2 bases and 4 bases respectively, with 8 bases between them. This CDR3 comprises 13 residues. The germline CDR1 and CDR2 sequences are SNHLY and FYNNEI. PCR amplification relied on 60 Vbeta primers (plus 13 Jbeta primers). The repertoire was sequenced with immunoSEQ multiplex PCR; TCRdb's copy has only in-frame clones and lacks some. The data hold around 49,000 clones, with about three quarters observed a single time. This chain connects TRBV2 to TRBJ1-2; D might be TRBD1 (5 bases). The TCR was taken from a man aged 30 to 39 in good health and CMV-seropositive. The sequenced material came from PBMCs. The CDR3 DNA reads as TGTGCCAGCAGTGAACAGGGCGCCTATGGCTACACCTTC. Protein product: CASSEQGAYGYTF.